The 2 T cell receptor beta chains in this list originate from one sample, sequenced in a study of long-term antiretroviral therapy in people with HIV. It was version v3.0 of the immunoSEQ assay that was run at survey level. Data came from immunoSEQ multiplex PCR; TCRdb stores just in-frame clones and leaves some out. The sample consists of over 25,000 clones, roughly 84% of them appearing once. This specimen was unsorted PBMCs, taken 0.8 years after starting antiretroviral therapy. Receptor source: a woman under 40 with HIV.

The chain joins TRBV6-1 to TRBJ2-7; D could derive from TRBD1 or TRBD2 (5 bases each). V lost 2 bases, J lost 3 bases, and 14 bases lay in between. This CDR3 contains 15 residues. The germline CDR1 and CDR2 sequences are MNHNS and SASEGT. The CDR3 DNA reads TGTGCCAGCAGTGAAAACCGGGACGGTAGCTACGAGCAGTACTTC. Protein product: CASSENRDGSYEQYF.

V usage is TRBV6-6 and J usage is TRBJ1-5; D not certain. Trimming removed 2 bases from V and 2 bases from J, with 7 bases in between. From germline, CDR1 is MNHNY and CDR2 SVGAGI (reference sequence). This CDR3 is 14 amino acids long. The CDR3 sequence: CASSYPNGNQPQHF. Here the CDR3 DNA reads TGTGCCAGCAGTTACCCAAATGGCAATCAGCCCCAGCATTTT.